What follows are 20 T cell receptor beta chains derived from one specimen sequenced in a study of technical replicates of blood from a handful of donors. Using immunoSEQ multiplex PCR, the repertoire was profiled, and TCRdb retains in-frame clones only, with some absent. The sample shows approximately 73,000 clones, just under 95% of them seen only once. The source material was T cells isolated from PBMCs. Receptors originate from a human donor in good health.

The chain couples TRBV25-1 to TRBJ1-4; D is possibly TRBD1 (5 bases). This CDR3 has 17 residues. The germline V and J ends were trimmed by 2 bases and 8 bases, with 21 bases remaining between them. CDR1 is MGHDK and CDR2 is SYGVNS in the germline V gene. The CDR3: CASSEIGRTRVEEKLFF. The CDR3 DNA reads as TGTGCCAGCAGTGAAATAGGCAGGACACGGGTAGAAGAAAAACTGTTTTTT.

The chain couples TRBV28 to TRBJ1-5; 8 bases map to TRBD1. Germline V gene lookup returns CDR1 MDHEN and CDR2 SYDVKM. CDR3 length: 14 residues. Losses at the gene ends were 4 bases for V and 5 bases for J; bases not matched to a gene: 4. DNA for the CDR3: TGTGCCAGCAGTTCGACAGGGGTTTATCAGCCCCAGCATTTT. Its protein is CASSSTGVYQPQHF.

The J gene is TRBJ2-2, the V gene TRBV28, with 8 bases matching TRBD2. Germline V CDR1 and CDR2: MDHEN, SYDVKM. This CDR3 comprises 14 residues. V dropped 3 bases and J dropped 6; count of bases not matched to a gene: 3. This CDR3 is CASSFAREAGELFF. Here the CDR3 DNA reads TGTGCCAGCAGTTTTGCGCGGGAGGCCGGGGAGCTGTTTTTT.

The chain combines TRBV5-1 with TRBJ1-2, with 7 bases identical to TRBD1. The CDR3 covers 20 residues. The V segment lost 1 base and the J segment 2 bases; nucleotides outside the gene matches: 20. Germline-derived CDR1 and CDR2 are SGHRS and YFSETQ. CDR3: CASSLFGTTGELKPNYGYTF. The CDR3 DNA sequence: TGCGCCAGCAGCTTGTTCGGGACAACAGGGGAACTAAAACCAAACTATGGCTACACCTTC.

The J gene is TRBJ2-3, the V gene TRBV9; D is undetermined. Germline V gives CDR1 SGDLS, CDR2 YYNGEE. This CDR3 is built from 15 residues. Trimming took 0 bases from V and 2 from J, leaving 10 bases between them. As DNA, the CDR3 is TGTGCCAGCAGCGTAGTTGGCGGAAACACAGATACGCAGTATTTT. Amino acid sequence: CASSVVGGNTDTQYF. Variable domain in full (rest from reference TRBV9 and TRBJ2-3): DSGVTQTPKHLITATGQRVTLRCSPRSGDLSVYWYQQSLDQGLQFLIQYYNGEERAKGNILERFSAQQFPDLHSELNLSSLELGDSALYFCASSVVGGNTDTQYFGPGTRLTVL.

This clone was observed once. The chain recombines TRBV5-6 with TRBJ1-2; weak D call: TRBD1 (5 bases). V lost 0 bases to trimming and J lost 0 bases, with 9 bases between them. The CDR3 loop spans 15 amino acids. The germline CDR1 and CDR2 sequences are SGHDT and YYEEEE. The CDR3 loop is CASSLAGPANYGYTF. The CDR3 nucleotides read TGTGCCAGCAGCTTGGCAGGGCCGGCTAACTATGGCTACACCTTC.

The V and J genes are TRBV5-1 and TRBJ1-1; 9 bases match TRBD1. Germline CDR1 SGHRS, CDR2 YFSETQ. V dropped 5 bases and J dropped 2; count of bases not matched to a gene: 4. This CDR3 comprises 14 residues. Written as DNA, the CDR3 is TGCGCCAGCAGGTCGGACAGGGGAAACACTGAAGCTTTCTTT. This gives the protein CASRSDRGNTEAFF.

The J gene is TRBJ2-2, the V gene TRBV11-2; 7 nucleotides match TRBD2. This CDR3 is 15 amino acids long. The V gene end was trimmed by 2 bases and the J gene end by 4 bases; junction bases not matched to a gene: 4. The germline gives CDR1 SGHAT, CDR2 FQNNGV. CDR3 residues: CASSLLGGGTGELFF. The CDR3 bases are TGTGCCAGCAGCTTATTAGGCGGGGGCACCGGGGAGCTGTTTTTT.

This rearrangement joins TRBV7-3 to TRBJ2-5; TRBD1 is a possible D gene (7 bases). The CDR3 length is 13 residues. V gave up 5 bases and J gave up 8 bases, with 15 bases separating them. The germline V gene encodes CDR1 SGHTA and CDR2 FQGTGA. The CDR3 nucleotides read TGTGCCAGCAGCCCTCAGGGGGGTAACACCCAGTACTTC. Amino acids: CASSPQGGNTQYF.

The chain links TRBV9 to TRBJ1-1, with D perhaps matching TRBD1 (6 bases). Trimming left V 4 bases short and J 8 bases short, with 15 bases between. CDR3 size: 13 residues. CDR1 and CDR2 (germline): SGDLS, YYNGEE. The CDR3 loop is CASSLLGAGEAFF. DNA of the CDR3: TGTGCCAGCAGCCTATTGGGGGCAGGGGAAGCTTTCTTT.

The chain combines TRBV25-1 with TRBJ1-5; D gene uncertain. This CDR3 is built from 14 residues. The germline V gene encodes CDR1 MGHDK and CDR2 SYGVNS. V lost 3 bases and J 5 bases, leaving 11 bases between the germline ends. The CDR3 loop is CASSDTRSHQPQHF. The CDR3, as DNA: TGTGCCAGCAGTGACACACGGAGCCATCAGCCCCAGCATTTT.

The CDR3 sequence is CASSPDLSSYNEQFF. As DNA, the CDR3 is TGTGCCAGCAGCCCTGATCTGAGCTCCTACAATGAGCAGTTCTTC. This sequence joins TRBV2 and TRBJ2-1; D unclear. V lost 6 bases, J lost 0 bases, and 12 bases lay in between. The germline V gene encodes CDR1 SNHLY and CDR2 FYNNEI. This CDR3 contains 15 residues.

J is TRBJ2-7 and V is TRBV6-5, with TRBD2 matching 10 bases. The trim removed 4 bases at V and 0 bases at J, leaving 3 bases unmatched. Germline V gene sequence: CDR1 MNHEY, CDR2 SVGAGI. CDR3 length: 15 amino acids. CDR3 sequence reads: CASSFLAGGSYEQYF. The CDR3 region has the DNA TGTGCCAGCAGTTTCTTAGCGGGGGGCTCCTACGAGCAGTACTTC.

CDR3 sequence (DNA): TGTGCCACCAGCAGAGAGAGCGTGAGCACTGAAGCTTTCTTT. This encodes CATSRESVSTEAFF. The chain couples TRBV15 to TRBJ1-1; D gene unclear. Germline CDR1 and CDR2: LNHNV and YYDKDF (reference sequence). V lost 0 bases, J lost 4 bases, and 9 bases lay in between. This CDR3 is built from 14 residues.

J is TRBJ2-7 and V is TRBV27, with TRBD1 identical over 9 bases. Germline V gene data show CDR1 as MNHEY and CDR2 as SMNVEV (reference sequence). With 4 bases clipped from V and 2 bases from J, the junction kept 6 bases outside the gene matches. The CDR3 totals 15 residues. The CDR3 loop reads CASSSLDRGAYEQYF. CDR3 nucleotides: TGTGCCAGCAGTTCCCTGGACAGGGGAGCCTACGAGCAGTACTTC.

The gene calls are TRBV9 and TRBJ2-2; 12 bases fit TRBD2. Germline trimming cut 4 bases from V and 6 bases from J; bases unmatched to any gene: 10. The CDR3 sequence is 17 residues long. CDR1 is SGDLS and CDR2 is YYNGEE in the germline V gene. As DNA, the CDR3 is TGTGCCAGCAGCATGGGACTAGCGGGCCGCTTACCCGGGGAGCTGTTTTTT. Encoded protein: CASSMGLAGRLPGELFF.

The chain joins TRBV14 to TRBJ2-1, with TRBD2 matching 8 bases. Trimming cost V 4 bases and J 2 bases; bases outside gene matches: 7. The CDR3 consists of 16 residues. Germline V gives CDR1 SGHDN, CDR2 FVKESK. The CDR3 coding sequence is TGTGCCAGCAGCCTCATAGCGGGAATAGCCTACAATGAGCAGTTCTTC. Its protein product is CASSLIAGIAYNEQFF.

The chain joins TRBV9 to TRBJ2-1; a weak D match, TRBD2 (6 bases). Germline V gives CDR1 SGDLS, CDR2 YYNGEE. V was trimmed by 0 bases and J by 6 bases, leaving 10 bases between them. This CDR3 is built from 14 residues. The DNA for the CDR3 is TGTGCCAGCAGCGTAGCGGGAGCTCCCAATGAGCAGTTCTTC. Translated: CASSVAGAPNEQFF.

This clone has only a few counts. The V gene is TRBV27, the J gene TRBJ1-1; possible D gene TRBD1, 5 bases. Germline-derived CDR1 and CDR2 are MNHEY and SMNVEV (reference sequence). With 6 bases removed from V and 1 base from J, the gap between germline ends came to 9 bases. CDR3 length: 13 amino acids. The CDR3 loop reads CASRDMGNTEAFF. The CDR3 DNA sequence: TGTGCCAGCAGGGACATGGGGAACACTGAAGCTTTCTTT.

V is TRBV15 and J is TRBJ1-1; the match to TRBD1 covers 8 bases. CDR3 length: 14 residues. Looked up from germline, CDR1 is LNHNV and CDR2 is YYDKDF (reference sequence). The trim removed 4 bases at V and 3 bases at J, leaving 4 bases unmatched. CDR3 in amino acids: CATSTGQGYTEAFF. The CDR3, as DNA: TGTGCCACCAGCACCGGACAGGGCTACACTGAAGCTTTCTTT.